This T cell receptor beta chain was documented in a study of cytomegalovirus exposure and HLA in healthy donors. V lost 0 bases to trimming and J lost 2 bases, with 10 bases between them. Germline CDR1 and CDR2: SGHNT and YYREEE (reference sequence). The CDR3 totals 15 residues. The PCR contained 60 Vbeta and 13 Jbeta primers. TCRdb's table, derived via immunoSEQ multiplex PCR, lists solely in-frame clones and lacks some. The sample lists about 140,000 clones; roughly 86% were seen once. This sequence joins TRBV5-4 and TRBJ2-3, with a tentative D call TRBD2 (6 bases). This sequence was found in a young man in good health and CMV-seropositive. The sequencing sample was made of PBMCs. The CDR3 DNA sequence: TGTGCCAGCAGCTTGGCGGGGACTGCCACAGATACGCAGTATTTT. Protein product: CASSLAGTATDTQYF.